These T cell receptor beta chains were read from a single sample in a study of blood T cell repertoires in COVID-19. Clones were read by immunoSEQ multiplex PCR, and TCRdb kept only the in-frame ones, dropping some. The data hold about 70,000 clones, with approximately 85% observed a single time. Sequencing input: peripheral blood. These receptors were collected from a man older than 75 with acute or convalescent COVID-19. The CDR3 runs from the conserved cysteine through the conserved F or W. The D gene is left open where the match is weak. Size is omitted from some rows. Given values are once, few, many or a class for expanded clones.

size: NA
V: TRBV4-3
D: NA
J: TRBJ1-2
CDR3: CASSQDGRTDVYGYTF
DNA: TGCGCCAGCAGCCAAGATGGCAGGACAGACGTTTATGGCTACACCTTC

size: NA
V: TRBV11-2
D: TRBD1
J: TRBJ1-5
CDR3: CASSSGQQSNQPQHF
DNA: TGTGCCAGCAGCTCGGGACAGCAAAGCAATCAGCCCCAGCATTTT

size: NA
V: TRBV4-3
D: NA
J: TRBJ1-1
CDR3: CASSRYHSPNTEAFF
DNA: TGCGCCAGCAGCCGCTACCACAGCCCGAACACTGAAGCTTTCTTT

size: few
V: TRBV11-3
D: TRBD2
J: TRBJ2-3
CDR3: CASSLDGGDSQYF
DNA: TGTGCCAGCAGCTTAGATGGGGGGGATTCGCAGTATTTT

size: NA
V: TRBV5-6
D: NA
J: TRBJ1-2
CDR3: CASSLGQNYGYTF
DNA: TGTGCCAGCAGCTTGGGACAGAACTATGGCTACACCTTC

size: NA
V: TRBV7-2
D: TRBD1
J: TRBJ2-5
CDR3: CASSPRDRGGFQYF
DNA: TGTGCCAGCAGCCCGCGGGACAGGGGGGGGTTTCAGTACTTC

size: NA
V: TRBV5-6
D: TRBD1
J: TRBJ1-3
CDR3: CASRVTGVGNTIYF
DNA: TGTGCCAGCAGGGTGACAGGGGTTGGAAACACCATATATTTT

size: NA
V: TRBV5-4
D: TRBD1
J: TRBJ1-2
CDR3: CASSPGQGNYGYTF
DNA: TGTGCCAGCAGCCCGGGACAGGGAAACTATGGCTACACCTTC

size: NA
V: TRBV5-1
D: TRBD2
J: TRBJ2-7
CDR3: CASSLPEAGGHTWQYF
DNA: TGCGCCAGCAGCTTACCCGAGGCGGGGGGCCATACGTGGCAGTACTTC

size: NA
V: TRBV29-1
D: NA
J: TRBJ2-7
CDR3: CSDTDKPGGKYF
DNA: TGCAGCGACACGGACAAGCCTGGGGGGAAGTACTTC

size: few
V: TRBV6-5
D: NA
J: TRBJ1-1
CDR3: CASSRFAGTEAFF
DNA: TGTGCCAGCAGTAGATTTGCCGGGACTGAAGCTTTCTTT

size: once
V: TRBV11-2
D: TRBD1
J: TRBJ2-3
CDR3: CASSLGQGSDTQYF
DNA: TGTGCCAGCAGCTTGGGACAGGGCTCAGATACGCAGTATTTT

size: NA
V: TRBV6-2/TRBV6-3
D: TRBD2
J: TRBJ2-3
CDR3: CASSLLAGAGDTQYF
DNA: TGTGCCAGCAGTCTTTTAGCGGGAGCAGGAGATACGCAGTATTTT

size: NA
V: TRBV7-2
D: NA
J: TRBJ2-3
CDR3: CASRRDGTDTQYF
DNA: TGTGCCAGCAGGCGGGACGGCACAGATACGCAGTATTTT

size: NA
V: TRBV4-3
D: NA
J: TRBJ2-5
CDR3: CASSQEFRGWETQYF
DNA: TGCGCCAGCAGCCAAGAGTTCCGGGGTTGGGAGACCCAGTACTTC

size: NA
V: TRBV9
D: TRBD2
J: TRBJ2-5
CDR3: CASSVALSGAQETQYF
DNA: TGTGCCAGCAGCGTAGCCCTTAGCGGGGCCCAAGAGACCCAGTACTTC

size: few
V: TRBV6-5
D: NA
J: TRBJ1-2
CDR3: CASKLPSGAGGYTF
DNA: TGTGCCAGCAAACTCCCCTCCGGGGCGGGGGGCTACACCTTC

size: NA
V: TRBV24-1
D: TRBD2
J: TRBJ2-2
CDR3: CATSDPTSGRSLNGELFF
DNA: TGTGCCACCAGTGATCCGACTAGCGGGAGGTCTCTCAACGGGGAGCTGTTTTTT

size: once
V: TRBV6-5
D: TRBD1
J: TRBJ1-4
CDR3: CASSRQGREKLFF
DNA: TGTGCCAGCAGTAGACAGGGGAGGGAAAAACTGTTTTTT

size: NA
V: TRBV5-6
D: NA
J: TRBJ2-3
CDR3: CASSLTLGAGDTQYF
DNA: TGTGCCAGCAGCTTGACCCTGGGGGCAGGAGATACGCAGTATTTT

size: NA
V: TRBV11-2
D: TRBD1
J: TRBJ1-2
CDR3: CASSPNRGKGDGYTF
DNA: TGTGCCAGCAGCCCAAACAGGGGGAAGGGCGATGGCTACACCTTC

size: NA
V: TRBV28
D: NA
J: TRBJ2-5
CDR3: CASSSGQVETQYF
DNA: TGTGCCAGCAGTTCAGGGCAGGTAGAGACCCAGTACTTC

size: NA
V: TRBV5-6
D: TRBD2
J: TRBJ2-3
CDR3: CASSLRLAGPTDTQYF
DNA: TGTGCCAGCAGCTTAAGGCTAGCGGGACCCACAGATACGCAGTATTTT

size: NA
V: TRBV5-4
D: TRBD1
J: TRBJ2-1
CDR3: CASSSLGDRAYNEQFF
DNA: TGTGCCAGCAGCTCCTTGGGGGACAGGGCTTACAATGAGCAGTTCTTC

size: NA
V: TRBV7-2
D: NA
J: TRBJ1-5
CDR3: CASSLARGGLGPQHF
DNA: TGTGCCAGCAGCTTAGCGCGGGGGGGCCTGGGGCCCCAGCATTTT

size: once
V: TRBV6-5
D: NA
J: TRBJ1-2
CDR3: CASSTTPTTLYGYTF
DNA: TGTGCCAGTTCCACTACCCCTACTACTCTCTATGGCTACACCTTC

size: NA
V: TRBV28
D: NA
J: TRBJ1-2
CDR3: CASSLSTGYGYTF
DNA: TGTGCCAGCAGTTTGAGTACGGGCTATGGCTACACCTTC

size: once
V: TRBV2
D: TRBD1
J: TRBJ1-5
CDR3: CASRSGGGRNQPQHF
DNA: TGTGCCAGCAGGTCAGGGGGCGGACGCAATCAGCCCCAGCATTTT

size: few
V: TRBV2
D: NA
J: TRBJ1-5
CDR3: CASLGRTHSNQPQHF
DNA: TGTGCCAGCCTCGGGAGGACTCATAGCAATCAGCCCCAGCATTTT

size: NA
V: TRBV7-2
D: NA
J: TRBJ1-4
CDR3: CASSLMGGEEKLFF
DNA: TGTGCCAGCAGCCTAATGGGGGGAGAAGAAAAACTGTTTTTT

size: NA
V: TRBV5-1
D: NA
J: TRBJ1-1
CDR3: CASSLATVNTEAFF
DNA: TGCGCCAGCAGCTTGGCCACGGTGAACACTGAAGCTTTCTTT

size: once
V: TRBV5-1
D: NA
J: TRBJ2-2
CDR3: CASSLVAVLNTGELFF
DNA: TGCGCCAGCAGCTTGGTGGCAGTATTGAACACCGGGGAGCTGTTTTTT